Listed below are T cell receptor beta chains from one sample, sequenced in a study of blood T cell repertoires in COVID-19. TCRdb's table, derived via immunoSEQ multiplex PCR, lists solely in-frame clones and lacks some. The sample carries 150,000 to 200,000 clones, roughly nine tenths recorded once. The sequenced sample was peripheral blood. The origin of the receptors is a man younger than 35 who had recovered from COVID-19. The CDR3 runs from the conserved cysteine through the conserved F or W. The order of the fields is clone size, J gene, V gene, CDR3 length, D gene, CDR3 protein, CDR3 DNA. A D gene is named only where the DNA matches it firmly. A row's size may be missing; if present it is once, few, many or a size class.

size: .
J: TRBJ1-5
V: TRBV4-2
length: 15
D: TRBD1
CDR3: CASSRRTGDNQPQHF
DNA: TGTGCCAGCAGCCGAAGGACAGGGGACAATCAGCCCCAGCATTTT

size: once
J: TRBJ2-2
V: TRBV6-5
length: 16
D: TRBD2
CDR3: CASSYLAGGKPGELFF
DNA: TGTGCCAGCAGTTATCTGGCGGGAGGTAAACCCGGGGAGCTGTTTTTT

size: .
J: TRBJ2-2
V: TRBV5-4
length: 14
D: .
CDR3: CASSFNSPGRELFF
DNA: TGTGCCAGCAGCTTTAACAGTCCCGGTAGGGAGCTGTTTTTT

size: .
J: TRBJ1-6
V: TRBV6-5
length: 13
D: TRBD1
CDR3: CASRDRPDSPLHF
DNA: TGTGCCAGCAGGGACAGGCCGGATTCACCCCTCCACTTT

size: .
J: TRBJ2-7
V: TRBV7-2
length: 14
D: TRBD2
CDR3: CASSRSGGPGEQYF
DNA: TGTGCCAGCAGCCGGAGCGGGGGACCGGGGGAGCAGTACTTC

size: .
J: TRBJ1-1
V: TRBV28
length: 13
D: .
CDR3: CASRLPSNTEAFF
DNA: TGTGCCAGCAGGTTACCGTCGAACACTGAAGCTTTCTTT

size: .
J: TRBJ2-3
V: TRBV10-1
length: 12
D: .
CDR3: CASSESQDTQYF
DNA: TGCGCCAGCAGTGAATCACAGGATACGCAGTATTTT

size: .
J: TRBJ2-7
V: TRBV2
length: 14
D: TRBD2
CDR3: CASSETSGRSEQYF
DNA: TGTGCCAGCAGTGAGACTAGCGGGAGGAGCGAGCAGTACTTC

size: .
J: TRBJ2-1
V: TRBV4-3
length: 14
D: TRBD1
CDR3: CASSARTGVDEQFF
DNA: TGCGCCAGCAGCGCCCGGACAGGGGTCGATGAGCAGTTCTTC

size: .
J: TRBJ2-7
V: TRBV6-6
length: 14
D: TRBD2
CDR3: CASSYSGRRYEQYF
DNA: TGTGCCAGCAGTTATTCCGGGAGGCGCTACGAGCAGTACTTC

size: .
J: TRBJ2-1
V: TRBV4-2
length: 16
D: .
CDR3: CASSLNYAMRDNEQFF
DNA: TGTGCCAGCAGCCTCAACTACGCCATGAGGGACAATGAGCAGTTCTTC

size: .
J: TRBJ2-3
V: TRBV4-1
length: 16
D: TRBD2
CDR3: CASSPMASGRLDTQYF
DNA: TGCGCCAGCAGCCCCATGGCTAGCGGGAGATTAGATACGCAGTATTTT

size: once
J: TRBJ1-6
V: TRBV11-2
length: 13
D: TRBD1
CDR3: CASSLGQGRPLHF
DNA: TGTGCCAGCAGCTTAGGACAGGGTCGGCCCCTCCACTTT

size: .
J: TRBJ2-5
V: TRBV6-5
length: 11
D: .
CDR3: CASTRGETQYF
DNA: TGTGCCAGCACGCGAGGAGAGACCCAGTACTTC

size: .
J: TRBJ2-5
V: TRBV7-2
length: 13
D: .
CDR3: CASSKDWTGTQYF
DNA: TGTGCCAGCAGCAAGGACTGGACTGGGACCCAGTACTTC

size: once
J: TRBJ1-6
V: TRBV5-5
length: 17
D: .
CDR3: CASSSPLGPADNSPLHF
DNA: TGTGCCAGCAGCTCTCCTTTGGGGCCCGCGGATAATTCACCCCTCCACTTT

size: .
J: TRBJ2-5
V: TRBV21-1
length: 15
D: .
CDR3: CASNRASGVQETQYF
DNA: TGTGCCAGCAACAGGGCTAGCGGAGTCCAAGAGACCCAGTACTTC

size: .
J: TRBJ2-2
V: TRBV9
length: 15
D: .
CDR3: CASSVGLADTGELFF
DNA: TGTGCCAGCAGCGTAGGGCTAGCAGACACCGGGGAGCTGTTTTTT

size: once
J: TRBJ2-3
V: TRBV5-4
length: 15
D: .
CDR3: CASSFLRGSTDTQYF
DNA: TGTGCCAGCAGCTTCTTGAGGGGGAGCACAGATACGCAGTATTTT

size: .
J: TRBJ2-7
V: TRBV15
length: 13
D: .
CDR3: CATSRQTGYEQYF
DNA: TGTGCCACCAGCAGACAGACAGGTTACGAGCAGTACTTC

size: .
J: TRBJ1-4
V: TRBV29-1
length: 15
D: .
CDR3: CSVAGTGRDGEKLFF
DNA: TGCAGCGTTGCAGGGACTGGGAGGGACGGCGAAAAACTGTTTTTT

size: few
J: TRBJ2-2
V: TRBV7-6
length: 15
D: .
CDR3: CASSFFAESTGELFF
DNA: TGTGCCAGCAGCTTTTTTGCGGAATCTACCGGGGAGCTGTTTTTT

size: once
J: TRBJ2-7
V: TRBV19
length: 15
D: TRBD1
CDR3: CASSIESGQIYEQYF
DNA: TGTGCCAGTAGTATAGAATCGGGACAGATTTACGAGCAGTACTTC

size: .
J: TRBJ2-2
V: TRBV10-3
length: 12
D: .
CDR3: CAISGSSGELFF
DNA: TGTGCCATCAGTGGATCCAGCGGGGAGCTGTTTTTT

size: .
J: TRBJ2-1
V: TRBV6-1
length: 18
D: TRBD2
CDR3: CASTEGGSGRAAYNEQFF
DNA: TGTGCCAGCACTGAGGGGGGTAGCGGGAGGGCCGCATACAATGAGCAGTTCTTC

size: .
J: TRBJ1-6
V: TRBV4-2
length: 17
D: TRBD1
CDR3: CASSQGMGQGYNSPLHF
DNA: TGTGCCAGCAGCCAGGGTATGGGACAGGGGTATAATTCACCCCTCCACTTT

size: .
J: TRBJ1-2
V: TRBV11-2
length: 15
D: .
CDR3: CASSLGEGPNYGYTF
DNA: TGTGCCAGCAGCTTGGGGGAGGGGCCTAACTATGGCTACACCTTC